This entry lists 20 T cell receptor beta chains sequenced from one sample in a study of CXCR3-negative and CXCR3-positive naive CD8 T cells. Libraries of TRB cDNA were made by 5' RACE and carried UMIs. After re-calling the 5' RACE reads, TCRdb lists one entry per CDR3 protein, DNA absent. The sample table includes 150,000 or so distinct CDR3 sequences. Whole-study findings and limits: A higher hydrophobicity marked the TRB CDR3s of CXCR3-positive naive cells versus CXCR3-negative naive cells.

No antigen is known for these receptors. The sample taken for sequencing was naive CXCR3+ CD8+ T cells from blood. Subset in this sample: CD45RO-CCR7+CD27+CD95- naive CD8+ T cells expressing CXCR3 (TNR3+). The receptor source for this set is a human donor in good health. Some clones in this sample may be carry-over from other donors' samples.

This sequence joins TRBV10-1 and TRBJ2-7. The CDR3 is 15 residues long. CDR1 is WNHNN, CDR2 SYGVQD, per germline (reference sequence). This chain's CDR3 is CASSESIGLNYEQYF.

The rearrangement links TRBV4-3 to TRBJ2-1; TCRdb gives TRBD2 as the D gene, but with no DNA this cannot be confirmed. This CDR3 spans 17 amino acids. The V gene's germline CDR1 is LGHNA and CDR2 YSLEER. CDR3 protein: CASSQEEIAGFGNEQFF.

The chain employs TRBV4-1 and TRBJ1-1; TCRdb designates TRBD1, a call that cannot be tested without DNA. Looked up from germline, CDR1 is MGHRA and CDR2 is YSYEKL. The CDR3 consists of 14 residues. The CDR3 loop is CASSPRTRPTEAFF.

The rearrangement uses TRBV6-5 and TRBJ2-1. The CDR3 sequence is 11 residues long. Germline loops: CDR1 MNHEY, CDR2 SVGAGI. The CDR3 spells CASRGWNEQFF.

V usage is TRBV4-1 and J usage is TRBJ1-1. The length of the CDR3 is 14 residues. Germline V CDR1 and CDR2: MGHRA, YSYEKL. CDR3 residues: CASSQEVVGVDAFF.

The gene calls are TRBV28 and TRBJ1-3; with no DNA, the TCRdb D assignment of TRBD1 cannot be verified. This CDR3 is 15 amino acids long. Germline assignment: CDR1 MDHEN and CDR2 SYDVKM. CDR3 region: CASTSDRGVGNTIYF.

The rearrangement uses TRBV3-1 and TRBJ1-2; there is no DNA to check the TCRdb D call of TRBD1. The CDR3 is 17 amino acids. In germline, CDR1 is LGHDT, CDR2 YNNKEL (reference sequence). CDR3 loop: CASSQITYPGQEYGYTF.

V usage is TRBV12-3 or TRBV12-4 and J usage is TRBJ2-3. This CDR3 has 15 residues. The CDR3 spells CASSTLGPSTDTQYF.

The chain has TRBV9 and TRBJ2-1; TCRdb names TRBD2, which stays unverified in the absence of DNA. This CDR3 is built from 17 residues. CDR1 and CDR2 (germline): SGDLS, YYNGEE. CDR3 region: CASSAQGLAGEDNEQFF. The whole variable domain, remainder taken from reference TRBV9 and TRBJ2-1, is DSGVTQTPKHLITATGQRVTLRCSPRSGDLSVYWYQQSLDQGLQFLIQYYNGEERAKGNILERFSAQQFPDLHSELNLSSLELGDSALYFCASSAQGLAGEDNEQFFGPGTRLTVL.

The J gene is TRBJ1-5, the V gene TRBV25-1; lacking DNA, the TRBD1 call made by TCRdb goes unchecked. The CDR3 sequence is 14 residues long. Germline CDR1 is MGHDK and CDR2 is SYGVNS. The CDR3 loop is CASSEGRGNQPQHF.

The chain employs TRBV7-9 and TRBJ2-1; TCRdb names TRBD1, which stays unverified in the absence of DNA. This CDR3 spans 16 amino acids. Germline-derived CDR1 and CDR2 are SEHNR and FQNEAQ (reference sequence). CDR3 sequence reads: CASSPRQDYSYNEQFF.

The J gene is TRBJ2-1, the V gene TRBV29-1; TCRdb proposes TRBD1, but this gene call is untestable without DNA. This CDR3 region has 15 residues. Looked up from germline, CDR1 is SQVTM and CDR2 is ANQGSEA. The CDR3 sequence is CSVEGLGTNINEQFF.

The genes are TRBV15 and TRBJ2-7; TCRdb returns TRBD1, unconfirmable since there is no DNA. The CDR3 extends over 14 amino acids. The germline CDR1 and CDR2 sequences are LNHNV and YYDKDF (reference sequence). The CDR3 sequence: CATSRTDNAYEQYF.

V gene TRBV4-1 combines with J gene TRBJ2-5; TCRdb's D gene call, TRBD1, goes unchecked for lack of DNA. The CDR3 loop spans 14 amino acids. Germline CDR1 MGHRA, CDR2 YSYEKL. CDR3 sequence reads: CASSQGTDQETQYF.

This rearrangement joins TRBV2 to TRBJ2-7; TCRdb selects TRBD1, and the lack of DNA leaves this call unchecked. CDR3 size: 14 residues. Germline assignment: CDR1 SNHLY and CDR2 FYNNEI. The CDR3 sequence: CASSERQGAREQYF.

V gene TRBV12-3 or TRBV12-4 combines with J gene TRBJ2-7; TCRdb indicates TRBD2, and absent DNA this call remains unverified. The CDR3 sequence is 16 residues long. The CDR3 reads CASSYSRPSGAYEQYF.

The chain links TRBV29-1 to TRBJ1-2; absent DNA, TCRdb's TRBD1 call cannot be checked. Germline V gives CDR1 SQVTM, CDR2 ANQGSEA. This CDR3 spans 14 amino acids. The CDR3 loop reads CSVTGGQNTYGYTF.

The rearrangement joins TRBV12-3 or TRBV12-4 to TRBJ2-3; TCRdb proposes TRBD2, but this gene call is untestable without DNA. This CDR3 contains 19 residues. The CDR3 loop is CASSSLLLAGGPGTDTQYF.

This chain uses TRBV7-2 with TRBJ1-2; TCRdb's D gene call, TRBD1, goes unchecked for lack of DNA. Germline CDR1 reads SGHTA; CDR2 reads FQGNSA. CDR3 length equals 14 residues. CDR3 residues: CASSPRQGDHGYTF.

J is TRBJ2-1 and V is TRBV5-1; TCRdb outputs TRBD1, but without DNA this stays unchecked. Germline CDR1 is SGHRS and CDR2 is YFSETQ. This CDR3 comprises 15 residues. This chain's CDR3 is CASSLRTGLYNEQFF.